These 22 T cell receptor beta chains were sequenced from one sample in a study of T cell responses to AZD1222 COVID-19 vaccine. Clones were read by immunoSEQ multiplex PCR, and TCRdb kept only the in-frame ones, dropping some. This table has tens of thousands of clones, about 92% appearing once. Sequences were derived from peripheral blood, sampled 28 days after the second AZD1222 dose. Source of these receptors: an adult who received the AZD1222 COVID-19 vaccine.

This clone was found a few times. Written as DNA, the CDR3 is TGTGCCAGCAGTTCCCATCCAATGGACACTGAAGCTTTCTTT. It encodes CASSSHPMDTEAFF. The V call is TRBV28, the J call TRBJ1-1; D remains unclear. The ends were cut back, 4 bases at V and 3 bases at J, with 12 bases in the middle. The germline gives CDR1 MDHEN, CDR2 SYDVKM. This CDR3 is 14 amino acids long.

The chain links TRBV30 to TRBJ2-2; D uncertain. With 5 bases removed from V and 2 bases from J, the gap between germline ends came to 15 bases. CDR1 is GTSNPN, CDR2 SVGIG, per germline (reference sequence). The CDR3 is 15 residues long. The chain's CDR3 is CAWPPPGFNTGELFF. As DNA, the CDR3 is TGTGCCTGGCCCCCGCCGGGTTTTAACACCGGGGAGCTGTTTTTT. Looking up the rest from reference TRBV30 and TRBJ2-2 gives the full variable domain: SQTIHQWPATLVQPVGSPLSLECTVEGTSNPNLYWYRQAAGRGLQLLFYSVGIGQISSEVPQNLSASRPQDRQFILSSKKLLLSDSGFYLCAWPPPGFNTGELFFGEGSRLTVL.

CDR3 region: CASSPITGIAGANVLTF. CDR3 nucleotide sequence: TGCGCCAGCAGCCCTATAACAGGGATCGCCGGGGCCAACGTCCTGACTTTC. The chain employs TRBV5-1 and TRBJ2-6, with D possibly matching TRBD1 (6 bases). CDR1 and CDR2 (germline): SGHRS, YFSETQ. The length of the CDR3 is 17 residues. The ends were cut back, 4 bases at V and 4 bases at J, with 18 bases in the middle.

The chain employs TRBV2 and TRBJ1-1; D not certain. Trimming removed 5 bases from V and 5 bases from J, with 21 bases in between. Germline V gene lookup returns CDR1 SNHLY and CDR2 FYNNEI. This CDR3 is built from 16 residues. The CDR3 DNA follows: TGTGCCAGCAGTCACCGGGAGATAAGGGTGGGTACTGAAGCTTTCTTT. Its protein product is CASSHREIRVGTEAFF.

The V call is TRBV13, the J call TRBJ1-2; D might be TRBD1 (6 bases). Per the germline V gene, CDR1 is PRHDT and CDR2 is FYEKMQ (reference sequence). V dropped 5 bases and J dropped 8 bases, with 21 bases sitting between them. The CDR3 extends over 15 amino acids. CDR3 amino acids: CASSARDGGGDGYTF. The CDR3 nucleotides are TGTGCCAGCAGCGCCCGGGACGGAGGGGGGGACGGCTACACCTTC.

The rearrangement uses TRBV12-3 or TRBV12-4 and TRBJ1-1; D remains ambiguous. V was shortened by 3 bases and J by 6 bases, with 5 bases between the two germline ends. This CDR3 spans 11 amino acids. The chain's CDR3 is CASSFPPEAFF. The DNA for the CDR3 is TGTGCCAGCAGTTTTCCCCCTGAAGCTTTCTTT.

The chain combines TRBV19 with TRBJ2-3; D uncertain. This CDR3 is 14 amino acids long. V dropped 7 bases and J dropped 1 base, with 12 bases sitting between them. The germline V gene encodes CDR1 LNHDA and CDR2 SQIVND (reference sequence). The CDR3 sequence: CASKDLGGTDTQYF. In nucleotides, the CDR3 is TGTGCCAGTAAAGACCTCGGCGGCACAGATACGCAGTATTTT. Combining the CDR3 with reference TRBV19 and TRBJ2-3 gives the whole variable domain DGGITQSPKYLFRKEGQNVTLSCEQNLNHDAMYWYRQDPGQGLRLIYYSQIVNDFQKGDIAEGYSVSREKKESFPLTVTSAQKNPTAFYLCASKDLGGTDTQYFGPGTRLTVL.

This clone has just one count. V usage is TRBV6-5 and J usage is TRBJ1-5, with a tentative D call TRBD1 (5 bases). The CDR3 has 14 amino acids. Germline CDR1 MNHEY, CDR2 SVGAGI. Trimming took off 11 bases at V and 3 bases at J, with 17 bases between the two ends. The CDR3 coding sequence is TGTGCCGCTGCTAGGGGTTCGTCCAATCAGCCCCAGCATTTT. Protein sequence: CAAARGSSNQPQHF.

This clone appeared a single time. CDR3: CASSFGQGANNEQFF. The CDR3 DNA sequence: TGTGCCAGCAGTTTTGGCCAGGGGGCTAACAATGAGCAGTTCTTC. This sequence joins TRBV27 and TRBJ2-1; 8 bases align to TRBD1. CDR1 is MNHEY, CDR2 SMNVEV, per germline (reference sequence). V lost 3 bases and J lost 5; bases outside the gene matches: 6. This CDR3 is built from 15 residues.

This clone has just one count. The rearrangement links TRBV28 to TRBJ1-1; a weak D match, TRBD1 (5 bases). This CDR3 comprises 12 residues. Germline V gene data show CDR1 as MDHEN and CDR2 as SYDVKM. Trimming took 5 bases from V and 9 from J, leaving 13 bases between them. The CDR3 DNA is TGTGCCAGCAGTGCTACAGGAGGAAAAGCTTTCTTT. Translated: CASSATGGKAFF.

On this clone itself: Other nucleotide sequences from this sample produce the same CDR3. This chain joins TRBV27 and TRBJ2-1; 9 nucleotides align to TRBD2. After removal of 6 bases from V and 4 bases from J, the junction contained 7 bases not matched to a gene. The CDR3 is 15 residues long. Germline V gives CDR1 MNHEY, CDR2 SMNVEV (reference sequence). The CDR3 sequence: CASSPGLAAYNEQFF. In DNA form, the CDR3 reads TGTGCCAGCAGCCCGGGACTAGCAGCTTACAATGAGCAGTTCTTC.

This clone has a handful of counts. This sequence joins TRBV11-2 and TRBJ1-1, with 7 bases aligning to TRBD1. The J segment lost 3 bases and the V segment lost 0 bases, leaving 4 bases of the junction unmatched. Germline V gene data show CDR1 as SGHAT and CDR2 as FQNNGV. The CDR3 length is 15 residues. In DNA, the CDR3 is TGTGCCAGCAGCTTAGAACAGGGGAGGGACACTGAAGCTTTCTTT. It translates to CASSLEQGRDTEAFF. The whole variable domain, filled in from reference TRBV11-2 and TRBJ1-1, reads EAGVAQSPRYKIIEKRQSVAFWCNPISGHATLYWYQQILGQGPKLLIQFQNNGVVDDSQLPKDRFSAERLKGVDSTLKIQPAKLEDSAVYLCASSLEQGRDTEAFFGQGTRLTVV.

This clone was detected only once. The chain recombines TRBV10-3 with TRBJ2-3; 11 nucleotides match TRBD2. The CDR3 runs 14 residues. J lost 2 bases, V lost 7 bases, and 2 bases had no gene match. Germline CDR1 ENHRY, CDR2 SYGVKD. CDR3 loop: CAIMTSGDTDTQYF. CDR3 DNA: TGTGCCATCATGACTAGCGGGGACACAGATACGCAGTATTTT.

The J gene is TRBJ1-5, the V gene TRBV3-1 (or the pseudogene TRBV3-2); possible D gene TRBD1, 5 bases. Germline V lookup: CDR1 LGHDT, CDR2 YNNKEL (reference sequence). The germline V and J ends were trimmed by 1 base and 4 bases, with 14 bases remaining between them. This CDR3 is 16 amino acids long. CDR3 sequence: CASSQAGVGGNQPQHF. The CDR3 DNA reads as TGTGCCAGCAGCCAAGCGGGGGTCGGGGGAAATCAGCCCCAGCATTTT.

The chain employs TRBV7-9 and TRBJ2-3; TRBD2 matches at 9 bases. Germline V gene sequence: CDR1 SEHNR, CDR2 FQNEAQ (reference sequence). This CDR3 comprises 17 residues. V was pared by 1 base and J by 5 bases, with 10 bases of the junction left unmatched. CDR3: CASSLVSAGGPGDTQYF. As DNA, the CDR3 is TGTGCCAGCAGCTTAGTCTCGGCGGGAGGGCCTGGAGATACGCAGTATTTT.

This sequence joins TRBV5-1 and TRBJ1-5, with D unclear. V was pared by 0 bases and J by 6 bases, with 10 bases between. Germline V gene lookup returns CDR1 SGHRS and CDR2 YFSETQ. This CDR3 is 14 amino acids long. The CDR3 DNA follows: TGCGCCAGCAGCTTGGGTTTCGGCTCTCAGCCCCAGCATTTT. It is translated as CASSLGFGSQPQHF.

The J gene is TRBJ1-2, the V gene TRBV19; D gene unclear. V dropped 4 bases and J dropped 3 bases, with 12 bases sitting between them. Germline assignment: CDR1 LNHDA and CDR2 SQIVND (reference sequence). The CDR3 is 14 amino acids. The CDR3 region has the DNA TGTGCCAGTAGTACCCAAGGAAGGGACTATGGCTACACCTTC. Residues: CASSTQGRDYGYTF.

The gene calls are TRBV6-6 and TRBJ1-2, with 11 bases aligning to TRBD1. The junction had 5 bases not matched to a gene; V was cut back by 5 bases and J by 3 bases. The CDR3 length is 15 residues. CDR1 and CDR2 from the germline V gene are MNHNY and SVGAGI (reference sequence). The DNA of the CDR3 is TGTGCCAGCAGTCCCCGGACAGGGGGCGACTATGGCTACACCTTC. This encodes CASSPRTGGDYGYTF.

The gene calls are TRBV4-2 and TRBJ2-3, with D possibly matching TRBD2 (6 bases). V was clipped by 1 base and J by 0 bases, with 17 bases between them. The CDR3 consists of 18 residues. Looked up from germline, CDR1 is LGHNA and CDR2 is YNFKEQ. The CDR3 region has the DNA TGTGCCAGCAGCCAAGGACTTCGCGGTAGCGGAAGCACAGATACGCAGTATTTT. This gives the protein CASSQGLRGSGSTDTQYF.

The table lists this clone with a count of one. The junction departs from the called germline gene at one end, perhaps through a read error. The CDR3 reads CASSRGHDEKLFF. DNA for the CDR3: TGTGCCAGCAGTCGCGGACACGATGAGAAACTGTTTTTT. The genes are TRBV12-3 or TRBV12-4 and TRBJ1-4; tentative D call: TRBD1 (5 bases). The CDR3 consists of 13 residues.

The CDR3 spells CAWSVDGRASNEQFF. The CDR3, as DNA: TGTGCCTGGAGTGTTGACGGGAGGGCGTCTAATGAGCAGTTCTTC. This chain joins TRBV30 and TRBJ2-1, with 8 bases lining up with TRBD2. Germline CDR1 reads GTSNPN; CDR2 reads SVGIG (reference sequence). The CDR3 spans 15 residues. The J segment lost 7 bases and the V segment lost 0 bases, leaving 8 bases of the junction unmatched.

CDR3 sequence (DNA): TGTGCCAGTAGTACCTCTGCCGGGCCTTCGAATGAGCAGTTCTTC. This encodes CASSTSAGPSNEQFF. The chain joins TRBV19 to TRBJ2-1; D is uncertain. The germline gives CDR1 LNHDA, CDR2 SQIVND (reference sequence). The CDR3 sequence is 15 residues long. The ends were cut back, 4 bases at V and 7 bases at J, with 17 bases in the middle.